A selection of T cell receptor beta chains follows, all from one sample in a study of siplizumab effects on memory and regulatory T cells. Generated by immunoSEQ multiplex PCR, the TCRdb table keeps only in-frame clones and is missing some. Counted here are approximately 97,000 clones, 92% occurring once; the ten biggest clones make up 0.85% to 1.2%. Sample: CD4+ T cells sorted from blood. These receptors originate from a human donor in good health. Both conserved end residues are trimmed from each CDR3.

J	V	CDR3
TRBJ2-1	TRBV4-1	ASSPGTGRYEQF
TRBJ1-5	TRBV18	ASSPYQGSNQPQH
TRBJ2-2	TRBV25-1	ASSEYKFGTGELF
TRBJ2-2	TRBV19	ASSRLAGGLFGGELF
TRBJ2-1	TRBV11-2	ASSLLRGGNEQF
TRBJ2-1	TRBV9	ASNRDRVNNEQF
TRBJ2-3	TRBV6-5	ASSYGVGADTQY
TRBJ2-2	TRBV9	ASSVASTGELF
TRBJ1-2	TRBV14	ASSNTAGLRDGYT
TRBJ2-1	TRBV7-9	ASSPRGDRDNEQF
TRBJ2-7	TRBV29-1	SVRPGTMIGRATEQY
TRBJ2-2	TRBV28	ASSLGQAVIGELF
TRBJ1-5	TRBV28	ASHSSNQPQH
TRBJ2-5	TRBV28	ASSLWGGQETQY
TRBJ2-3	TRBV5-1	ASSYDRGRGDTQY
TRBJ1-2	TRBV2	ASSVLDVGYT